A single sample is the source of the 26 T cell receptor beta chains below, sequenced in a study of OX40 agonist ivuxolimab in advanced cancers. The repertoire was sequenced with immunoSEQ multiplex PCR; TCRdb's copy has only in-frame clones and lacks some. Of around 80,000 clones detected, roughly 80% appear once; the ten largest clones hold 0.4% to 0.5%. Material: CD4+ or CD8+ T cells sorted from blood, obtained in a trial of the OX40 agonist ivuxolimab. Every receptor here comes from an adult with an advanced solid tumor such as melanoma, head and neck, liver or kidney cancer.

The rearrangement joins TRBV6-6 to TRBJ1-2; D possibly corresponds to TRBD1 (5 bases). CDR3 length: 13 amino acids. Trimming took off 1 base at V and 6 bases at J, with 9 bases between the two ends. In germline, CDR1 is MNHNY, CDR2 SVGAGI (reference sequence). The CDR3 loop reads CASSYFQGNGYTF. In DNA, the CDR3 is TGTGCCAGCAGTTACTTCCAGGGTAATGGCTACACCTTC.

V and J are TRBV6-6 and TRBJ2-1; the match to TRBD2 covers 7 bases. Germline V gene lookup returns CDR1 MNHNY and CDR2 SVGAGI (reference sequence). The junction had 8 bases not matched to a gene; V was cut back by 5 bases and J by 7 bases. This CDR3 has 14 amino acids. As DNA, the CDR3 is TGTGCCAGCAGTCTGGGCGGGAGCGCTAATGAGCAGTTCTTC. Protein sequence: CASSLGGSANEQFF.

The chain carries TRBV28 and TRBJ1-2; TRBD1 aligns across 8 bases. CDR3 length: 12 residues. Germline V gives CDR1 MDHEN, CDR2 SYDVKM. Trimming removed 2 bases from V and 8 bases from J; junction bases left unmatched: 1. The CDR3 DNA reads as TGTGCCAGCAGTTTAAGGGACAGGGGCTACACCTTC. It codes for CASSLRDRGYTF.

V is TRBV15 and J is TRBJ2-5; D is uncertain. Trimming pared 0 bases from V and 4 bases from J, leaving 6 bases between. CDR1 is LNHNV, CDR2 YYDKDF, per germline (reference sequence). The CDR3 spans 13 residues. The chain's CDR3 is CATSRDRSETQYF. CDR3 nucleotide sequence: TGTGCCACCAGCAGAGATCGGTCAGAGACCCAGTACTTC. The full variable domain, completed using reference TRBV15 and TRBJ2-5, is DAMVIQNPRYQVTQFGKPVTLSCSQTLNHNVMYWYQQKSSQAPKLLFHYYDKDFNNEADTPDNFQSRRPNTSFCFLDIRSPGLGDTAMYLCATSRDRSETQYFGPGTRLLVL.

The V gene is TRBV7-2, the J gene TRBJ1-2; D unresolved. The CDR3 runs 15 residues. V lost 1 base and J lost 6, with 15 bases in between. CDR1 and CDR2 (germline): SGHTA, FQGNSA. This chain's CDR3 is CASSLVGRVGDGYTF. The CDR3 bases are TGTGCCAGCAGCTTAGTAGGGCGGGTTGGTGATGGCTACACCTTC.

This clone was detected a few times. The chain joins TRBV6-5 to TRBJ1-4; possibly TRBD1 for D (5 bases). With 6 bases removed from V and 7 bases from J, the gap between germline ends came to 12 bases. Germline V CDR1 and CDR2: MNHEY, SVGAGI. This CDR3 contains 13 residues. The CDR3 sequence: CASRNRRGEKLFF. For the CDR3, the DNA is TGTGCCAGCAGGAACAGGAGAGGTGAAAAACTGTTTTTT.

This chain uses TRBV6-5 with TRBJ1-2; TRBD1 is a possible D gene (6 bases). Germline V gives CDR1 MNHEY, CDR2 SVGAGI. The CDR3 has 15 residues. V lost 7 bases and J lost 2, with 17 bases in between. CDR3 residues: CASKDPGAQNYGYTF. In DNA form, the CDR3 reads TGTGCCAGCAAAGACCCAGGGGCCCAAAACTATGGCTACACCTTC.

The chain combines TRBV13 with TRBJ2-5, with D possibly being TRBD1 or TRBD2 (5 bases each). Germline V lookup: CDR1 PRHDT, CDR2 FYEKMQ (reference sequence). Trimming left V 5 bases short and J 4 bases short, with 20 bases between. This CDR3 is built from 16 residues. Here the CDR3 reads CASSPPPGPARETQYF. For the CDR3, the DNA is TGTGCCAGCAGCCCGCCTCCGGGACCCGCAAGAGAGACCCAGTACTTC.

This sequence joins TRBV19 and TRBJ2-1, with TRBD1 identical over 7 bases. V trimming: 2 bases; J trimming: 9 bases; junction bases outside the gene matches: 4. The CDR3 is 13 residues long. Per the germline V gene, CDR1 is LNHDA and CDR2 is SQIVND (reference sequence). CDR3 bases: TGTGCCAGTAGTATAACAGGGGCTCTTGAGCAGTTCTTC. This gives the protein CASSITGALEQFF.

The chain couples TRBV9 to TRBJ1-1; possible D gene TRBD1, 5 bases. Trimming pared 5 bases from V and 1 base from J, leaving 12 bases between. Germline CDR1 SGDLS, CDR2 YYNGEE. There are 14 residues in the CDR3. The DNA of the CDR3 is TGTGCCAGCAGAGGGGACCTCCCGAACACTGAAGCTTTCTTT. This encodes CASRGDLPNTEAFF.

The V gene is TRBV7-9, the J gene TRBJ2-5; D remains unclear. Trimming pared 0 bases from V and 6 bases from J, leaving 14 bases between. Germline CDR1 reads SEHNR; CDR2 reads FQNEAQ (reference sequence). The CDR3 has 15 amino acids. Here the CDR3 DNA reads TGTGCCAGCAGCTTAGCAGGCAGTGAAGGAAAGACCCAGTACTTC. The encoded protein is CASSLAGSEGKTQYF.

There are a few counts of this clone. The chain links TRBV29-1 to TRBJ1-1; D is perhaps TRBD1 (6 bases). Trimming pared 4 bases from V and 1 base from J, leaving 10 bases between. This CDR3 has 13 amino acids. CDR1 SQVTM and CDR2 ANQGSEA come from the germline V gene. This CDR3 reads CSVGQGPNTEAFF. CDR3 bases: TGCAGCGTTGGGCAGGGGCCGAACACTGAAGCTTTCTTT. Full variable domain (outside the CDR3, taken from reference TRBV29-1 and TRBJ1-1): SAVISQKPSRDICQRGTSLTIQCQVDSQVTMMFWYRQQPGQSLTLIATANQGSEATYESGFVIDKFPISRPNLTFSTLTVSNMSPEDSSIYLCSVGQGPNTEAFFGQGTRLTVV.

The chain is built from TRBV5-1 and TRBJ2-7; 7 nucleotides line up with TRBD2. CDR3 size: 15 residues. In germline, CDR1 is SGHRS, CDR2 YFSETQ. Trimming cost V 1 base and J 3 bases; bases outside gene matches: 7. Written as DNA, the CDR3 is TGCGCCAGCAGCTTGATCGGGAGGTGGATCTACGAGCAGTACGTC. Its translation: CASSLIGRWIYEQYV.

The genes are TRBV30 and TRBJ2-2; 8 nucleotides line up with TRBD1. CDR1 is GTSNPN and CDR2 is SVGIG in the germline V gene (reference sequence). V shed 8 bases and J 6 bases; nucleotides not matched to a gene: 8. CDR3 length: 13 amino acids. The CDR3 bases are TGTGCCAGCCTGACAGGGGAGGCCGGGGAGCTGTTTTTT. Translated, it gives CASLTGEAGELFF.

Concerning this clone: In the same sample, other DNA sequences code for this CDR3. This chain uses TRBV29-1 with TRBJ2-3, with D possibly being TRBD1 (5 bases). The CDR3 spans 13 residues. CDR1 is SQVTM and CDR2 is ANQGSEA in the germline V gene. With 4 bases removed from V and 5 bases from J, the gap between germline ends came to 13 bases. The CDR3 DNA follows: TGCAGCGTTGGGCAGGGCTTAGGAGATACGCAGTATTTT. Its protein product is CSVGQGLGDTQYF.

This chain links TRBV4-1 with TRBJ2-7; TRBD2 aligns across 12 bases. With V trimmed by 2 bases and J by 5 bases, 4 bases remained unmatched. Germline V gene lookup returns CDR1 MGHRA and CDR2 YSYEKL. CDR3 length: 15 amino acids. The CDR3 coding sequence is TGCGCCAGCAGCCAACCTACTAGCGGGAGGAACGAGCAGTACTTC. As protein: CASSQPTSGRNEQYF.

The rearrangement links TRBV5-1 to TRBJ2-2, with 9 bases fitting TRBD2. Germline V gene data show CDR1 as SGHRS and CDR2 as YFSETQ. The CDR3 runs 17 residues. The junction had 9 bases not matched to a gene; V was cut back by 0 bases and J by 6 bases. This CDR3 is CASSLVAGGPAAGELFF. CDR3 coding DNA: TGCGCCAGCAGCTTGGTGGCGGGGGGGCCGGCCGCCGGGGAGCTGTTTTTT.

The chain carries TRBV7-3 and TRBJ2-2; the D gene is possibly TRBD1 (6 bases). The V gene lost 5 bases and the J gene lost 0 bases, with 13 bases spanning the gap. The CDR3 is 16 residues long. The germline CDR1 and CDR2 sequences are SGHTA and FQGTGA. CDR3 coding DNA: TGTGCCAGCAGCCCTAAAGGGACAACGAACACCGGGGAGCTGTTTTTT. Translating gives CASSPKGTTNTGELFF.

This chain links TRBV7-2 with TRBJ2-1, with 8 bases identical to TRBD2. V shed 7 bases and J 2 bases; nucleotides not matched to a gene: 4. This CDR3 is built from 14 residues. CDR1 SGHTA and CDR2 FQGNSA come from the germline V gene. The CDR3 loop reads CASTPGLAYNEQFF. CDR3 nucleotide sequence: TGTGCCAGCACCCCGGGACTAGCCTACAATGAGCAGTTCTTC.

The chain joins TRBV6-5 to TRBJ1-2; 8 bases are a match to TRBD1. Germline lookup yields CDR1 MNHEY and CDR2 SVGAGI. V lost 2 bases, J lost 9 bases, and 5 bases stayed unmatched. The CDR3 consists of 13 residues. The CDR3 DNA reads TGTGCCAGCAGTTACACAGGGGGGTATCGCTACACCTTC. Encoded protein: CASSYTGGYRYTF.

The chain carries TRBV7-2 and TRBJ2-5; perhaps D is TRBD1 or TRBD2 (5 bases each). Germline V CDR1 and CDR2: SGHTA, FQGNSA. The V end was cut by 3 bases, the J end by 4 bases, with 9 bases between. CDR3 length: 13 amino acids. CDR3 sequence: CASSLGTRETQYF. CDR3 in DNA: TGTGCCAGCAGCTTGGGGACCAGAGAGACCCAGTACTTC.

V gene TRBV7-9 combines with J gene TRBJ2-7; tentatively, D is TRBD2 (5 bases). Trimming cost V 1 base and J 7 bases, with 11 bases left between them. The CDR3 length is 13 residues. Germline assignment: CDR1 SEHNR and CDR2 FQNEAQ (reference sequence). CDR3 sequence: CASSLEGTGEQYF. In nucleotides, the CDR3 is TGTGCCAGCAGCTTAGAAGGAACGGGAGAGCAGTACTTC. Full variable domain (remainder filled in from reference TRBV7-9 and TRBJ2-7): DTGVSQNPRHKITKRGQNVTFRCDPISEHNRLYWYRQTLGQGPEFLTYFQNEAQLEKSRLLSDRFSAERPKGSFSTLEIQRTEQGDSAMYLCASSLEGTGEQYFGPGTRLTVT.

This rearrangement joins TRBV11-2 to TRBJ1-5; the D is unclear. The CDR3 loop spans 15 amino acids. CDR1 is SGHAT and CDR2 is FQNNGV in the germline V gene. Deletions cut 4 bases from V and 4 bases from J, with 14 bases between. CDR3 bases: TGTGCCAGCAGCTCAGATCGTGGACCAAATCAGCCCCAGCATTTT. Protein: CASSSDRGPNQPQHF.

This sequence joins TRBV2 and TRBJ1-2, with D perhaps matching TRBD1 (5 bases). CDR3 length: 13 residues. The germline V and J ends were trimmed by 5 bases and 8 bases, with 15 bases remaining between them. The germline gives CDR1 SNHLY, CDR2 FYNNEI. The DNA for the CDR3 is TGTGCCAGCAGTAATAGACGGGACGGAGGCTACACCTTC. Translation gives CASSNRRDGGYTF.

This CDR3 is CASTSPGLQTGVAFF. Written as DNA, the CDR3 is TGTGCCAGCACTTCCCCGGGACTTCAGACCGGGGTAGCTTTCTTT. V and J are TRBV6-6 and TRBJ1-1; a weak D match, TRBD1 (5 bases). The germline V and J ends were trimmed by 7 bases and 10 bases, with 25 bases remaining between them. Per germline, CDR1 MNHNY and CDR2 SVGAGI (reference sequence). The CDR3 extends over 15 amino acids.

The gene calls are TRBV5-1 and TRBJ2-7; 10 bases match TRBD2. Germline trimming cut 3 bases from V and 3 bases from J; bases unmatched to any gene: 9. This CDR3 region has 16 residues. CDR1 and CDR2 from the germline V gene are SGHRS and YFSETQ. Here the CDR3 reads CASSYSSGSLYYEQYF. Here the CDR3 DNA reads TGCGCCAGCAGCTACTCTAGCGGGAGTCTCTACTACGAGCAGTACTTC.